The 27 T cell receptor beta chains below were found in one sample sequenced in a study of shared clonotypes between healthy human individuals. As defined, naive CD8 cells were CD45RO-negative and positively selected for CCR7, with terminally differentiated effector memory CD45RA+ cells excluded. Only in-frame clones appear in the TCRdb table, and some are missing; sequencing was by immunoSEQ multiplex PCR. The table lists 800,000 or so clones, about 96% of them singletons. The sequenced sample consisted of naive CD8+ T cells sorted from blood. Receptor source: a man aged 25 to 40 in good health.

The chain is built from TRBV6-5 and TRBJ1-3; D gene ambiguous. Trimming pared 8 bases from V and 1 base from J, leaving 12 bases between. This CDR3 is 14 amino acids long. The germline gives CDR1 MNHEY, CDR2 SVGAGI. Here the CDR3 reads CASSPVRSGNTIYF. CDR3 nucleotide sequence: TGTGCCAGCTCACCGGTCCGATCTGGAAACACCATATATTTT.

J is TRBJ2-7 and V is TRBV5-5; D ambiguous. V was shortened by 2 bases and J by 0 bases, with 6 bases between the two germline ends. CDR3 length: 13 amino acids. Per the germline V gene, CDR1 is SGHKS and CDR2 is YYEKEE (reference sequence). The CDR3 sequence: CASSFDRSYEQYF. As DNA, the CDR3 is TGTGCCAGCAGCTTCGACCGCTCCTACGAGCAGTACTTC.

This sequence joins TRBV9 and TRBJ2-1, with 7 bases fitting TRBD2. J was trimmed by 4 bases and V by 0 bases; bases with no gene match: 13. Per germline, CDR1 SGDLS and CDR2 YYNGEE. The CDR3 has 18 amino acids. The CDR3, as DNA: TGTGCCAGCAGCGTAGAGGTCGCTAGCGGAAAACCTTACAATGAGCAGTTCTTC. Its protein is CASSVEVASGKPYNEQFF. Full variable domain (missing parts from reference TRBV9 and TRBJ2-1): DSGVTQTPKHLITATGQRVTLRCSPRSGDLSVYWYQQSLDQGLQFLIQYYNGEERAKGNILERFSAQQFPDLHSELNLSSLELGDSALYFCASSVEVASGKPYNEQFFGPGTRLTVL.

The V and J genes are TRBV10-3 and TRBJ2-1, with a possible D match to TRBD2 (6 bases). In germline, CDR1 is ENHRY, CDR2 SYGVKD. V was cut by 1 base and J by 8 bases, with 9 bases left in between. This CDR3 is built from 13 residues. This CDR3 is CAISEFRLDEQFF. The CDR3 DNA is TGTGCCATCAGTGAGTTCCGACTAGATGAGCAGTTCTTC.

The chain recombines TRBV7-9 with TRBJ2-5; D call uncertain. This CDR3 region has 18 residues. V was trimmed by 0 bases and J by 0 bases, leaving 17 bases between them. Germline lookup yields CDR1 SEHNR and CDR2 FQNEAQ (reference sequence). This chain's CDR3 is CASSLARIGPLYQETQYF. The CDR3, as DNA: TGTGCCAGCAGCTTAGCGCGTATAGGACCTCTGTACCAAGAGACCCAGTACTTC.

The V and J genes are TRBV14 and TRBJ2-1; the D is unclear. CDR3 length: 13 residues. V shed 1 base and J shed 5 bases, with 6 bases lying between them. Germline loops: CDR1 SGHDN, CDR2 FVKESK. CDR3 nucleotide sequence: TGTGCCAGCAGCCAAGCCCCGCACAATGAGCAGTTCTTC. This sequence encodes CASSQAPHNEQFF. The full variable domain, its missing parts supplied by reference TRBV14 and TRBJ2-1, is EAGVTQFPSHSVIEKGQTVTLRCDPISGHDNLYWYRRVMGKEIKFLLHFVKESKQDESGMPNNRFLAERTGGTYSTLKVQPAELEDSGVYFCASSQAPHNEQFFGPGTRLTVL.

The V call is TRBV9, the J call TRBJ2-2; D is perhaps TRBD2 (6 bases). CDR3 length: 16 amino acids. Germline CDR1 is SGDLS and CDR2 is YYNGEE. Trimming took off 0 bases at V and 0 bases at J, with 9 bases between the two ends. The CDR3, as DNA: TGTGCCAGCAGCGTAGGGGCGGGGTCGAACACCGGGGAGCTGTTTTTT. This translates into CASSVGAGSNTGELFF. The full variable domain, in which reference TRBV9 and TRBJ2-2 provide the parts outside the CDR3, is DSGVTQTPKHLITATGQRVTLRCSPRSGDLSVYWYQQSLDQGLQFLIQYYNGEERAKGNILERFSAQQFPDLHSELNLSSLELGDSALYFCASSVGAGSNTGELFFGEGSRLTVL.

The genes are TRBV10-3 and TRBJ1-2; maybe TRBD1 (5 bases). Trimming took off 4 bases at V and 8 bases at J, with 11 bases between the two ends. The CDR3 covers 12 residues. Germline V CDR1 and CDR2: ENHRY, SYGVKD. In DNA, the CDR3 is TGTGCCATCAGTGGGGGCGGCTCGGGCTACACCTTC. It encodes CAISGGGSGYTF.

The chain joins TRBV5-1 to TRBJ1-2; no definite D call. This CDR3 comprises 17 residues. Germline CDR1 and CDR2: SGHRS and YFSETQ. Trimming removed 0 bases at V and 3 bases at J, with 18 bases between. In DNA, the CDR3 is TGCGCCAGCAGCTTGGCCGGAGACCCTCGCCGGGACTATGGCTACACCTTC. It yields the protein CASSLAGDPRRDYGYTF.

This chain links TRBV27 with TRBJ2-3; D might be TRBD2 (6 bases). Between the trimmed V and J ends, which lost 4 bases and 6 bases, there was a span of 14 bases. The length of the CDR3 is 14 residues. Germline V lookup: CDR1 MNHEY, CDR2 SMNVEV (reference sequence). This chain's CDR3 is CASSWMGGADTQYF. DNA of the CDR3: TGTGCCAGCAGTTGGATGGGGGGAGCTGATACGCAGTATTTT.

The rearrangement joins TRBV27 to TRBJ2-7, with D maybe TRBD1 (5 bases). CDR1 is MNHEY and CDR2 is SMNVEV in the germline V gene (reference sequence). CDR3 length: 15 amino acids. V was pared by 2 bases and J by 1 base, with 12 bases between. DNA of the CDR3: TGTGCCAGCAGTTTACGTCAGGGCCTATCCTACGAGCAGTACTTC. Residues: CASSLRQGLSYEQYF.

This chain joins TRBV7-9 and TRBJ2-7; 12 nucleotides align to TRBD1. Germline CDR1 is SEHNR and CDR2 is FQNEAQ (reference sequence). Trimming at V came to 4 bases and at J to 2 bases, leaving 3 bases not matched to a gene. The CDR3 spans 15 residues. The DNA for the CDR3 is TGTGCCAGCAGCTCTGGGACAGGGGGCGCCTACGAGCAGTACTTC. Its protein product is CASSSGTGGAYEQYF.

The genes are TRBV4-1 and TRBJ2-1; 7 positions agree with TRBD1. The germline CDR1 and CDR2 sequences are MGHRA and YSYEKL. Trimming took 3 bases from V and 10 from J; bases not matched to a gene: 6. The CDR3 sequence is 13 residues long. The CDR3 region is CASSHGQAGEQFF. The CDR3 nucleotides read TGCGCCAGCAGCCATGGACAGGCCGGGGAGCAGTTCTTC.

This CDR3 is CASSPGSGNTGELFF. CDR3 nucleotide sequence: TGTGCCAGCAGTCCGGGTAGTGGGAACACCGGGGAGCTGTTTTTT. V usage is TRBV6-6 and J usage is TRBJ2-2; D unresolved. V was pared by 5 bases and J by 1 base, with 11 bases between. This CDR3 comprises 15 residues. Germline lookup yields CDR1 MNHNY and CDR2 SVGAGI (reference sequence).

This chain joins TRBV7-9 and TRBJ2-7; weak D call: TRBD2 (5 bases). This CDR3 is 16 amino acids long. Trimming pared 5 bases from V and 8 bases from J, leaving 25 bases between. Germline CDR1 and CDR2: SEHNR and FQNEAQ (reference sequence). DNA of the CDR3: TGTGCCAGCAGCGTACGCCCCAGCGGAATTCCTACGCAGCAGTACTTC. Amino acids: CASSVRPSGIPTQQYF.

The rearrangement uses TRBV4-1 and TRBJ1-1; D is uncertain. The CDR3 extends over 16 amino acids. Trimming took off 1 base at V and 1 base at J, with 13 bases between the two ends. The germline V gene has CDR1 MGHRA and CDR2 YSYEKL. Here the CDR3 reads CASSQVWGLANTEAFF. The CDR3 DNA reads as TGCGCCAGCAGCCAAGTTTGGGGTTTAGCGAACACTGAAGCTTTCTTT.

V gene TRBV2 combines with J gene TRBJ2-3; possibly TRBD1 for D (6 bases). The CDR3 covers 15 residues. Germline loops: CDR1 SNHLY, CDR2 FYNNEI. Trimming took off 6 bases at V and 2 bases at J, with 15 bases between the two ends. Here the CDR3 reads CASSAGVAHTDTQYF. DNA of the CDR3: TGTGCCAGCAGCGCAGGGGTGGCCCACACAGATACGCAGTATTTT.

The chain uses TRBV7-9 and TRBJ2-1, with 13 positions matching TRBD2. J was trimmed by 3 bases and V by 6 bases; bases with no gene match: 5. Germline lookup yields CDR1 SEHNR and CDR2 FQNEAQ (reference sequence). The CDR3 loop spans 16 amino acids. The CDR3 DNA reads as TGTGCCAGCAGTCGAGGACTAGCGGGAGACTACAATGAGCAGTTCTTC. Translation: CASSRGLAGDYNEQFF.

The V gene is TRBV2, the J gene TRBJ2-1, with TRBD1 identical over 9 bases. The CDR3 runs 16 residues. The V and J ends lost 7 bases and 3 bases, in that order; junction bases with no gene match: 10. CDR1 and CDR2 (germline): SNHLY, FYNNEI. CDR3 sequence (DNA): TGTGCCAGCACCGAGACCGGGACAGGGATCTACAATGAGCAGTTCTTC. Protein: CASTETGTGIYNEQFF.

This chain links TRBV7-2 with TRBJ2-5; a possible D gene is TRBD1 (5 bases). CDR1 SGHTA and CDR2 FQGNSA come from the germline V gene. V lost 5 bases and J lost 5, with 18 bases in between. The CDR3 covers 15 residues. The CDR3 DNA reads TGTGCCAGCAGCGAAGAGTTAGGGGCAAGGGAGACCCAGTACTTC. This encodes CASSEELGARETQYF. The full variable domain, completed using reference TRBV7-2 and TRBJ2-5, is GAGVSQSPSNKVTEKGKDVELRCDPISGHTALYWYRQSLGQGLEFLIYFQGNSAPDKSGLPSDRFSAERTGGSVSTLTIQRTQQEDSAVYLCASSEELGARETQYFGPGTRLLVL.

The V call is TRBV4-1, the J call TRBJ1-2; D may be TRBD1 (5 bases). V was clipped by 6 bases and J by 8 bases, with 16 bases between them. The germline V gene has CDR1 MGHRA and CDR2 YSYEKL. This CDR3 has 13 amino acids. The CDR3 DNA reads TGCGCCAGCAGTCAAACCGGGACTTGGGGCTACACCTTC. Amino acid sequence: CASSQTGTWGYTF.

CDR3 loop: CASSQAKQGNYEQYF. The CDR3 DNA follows: TGCGCCAGCAGCCAAGCAAAACAGGGGAACTACGAGCAGTACTTC. V and J are TRBV4-1 and TRBJ2-7; 7 positions match TRBD1. Germline values: CDR1 MGHRA, CDR2 YSYEKL. The trim removed 1 base at V and 3 bases at J, leaving 6 bases unmatched. The CDR3 extends over 15 amino acids.

The chain links TRBV13 to TRBJ2-1; D uncertain. The CDR3 has 11 residues. Trimming cost V 3 bases and J 10 bases, with 7 bases left between them. CDR1 is PRHDT, CDR2 FYEKMQ, per germline (reference sequence). CDR3 sequence: CASSFGEEQFF. The CDR3, as DNA: TGTGCCAGCAGCTTCGGTGAAGAGCAGTTCTTC.

CDR3 DNA sequence: TGTGCCAGCAGCAGAACCCCAGGGTCTGGGTTCGAGACCCAGTACTTC. Translation: CASSRTPGSGFETQYF. This sequence joins TRBV7-3 and TRBJ2-5; D is perhaps TRBD1 (5 bases). CDR1 and CDR2 from the germline V gene are SGHTA and FQGTGA. This CDR3 contains 16 residues. With 5 bases removed from V and 5 bases from J, the gap between germline ends came to 21 bases. Complete variable domain (other parts from reference TRBV7-3 and TRBJ2-5): GAGVSQTPSNKVTEKGKYVELRCDPISGHTALYWYRQSLGQGPEFLIYFQGTGAADDSGLPNDRFFAVRPEGSVSTLKIQRTERGDSAVYLCASSRTPGSGFETQYFGPGTRLLVL.

V and J are TRBV29-1 and TRBJ2-1; D perhaps matches TRBD2 (6 bases). V lost 6 bases, J lost 4 bases, and 16 bases lay in between. Germline assignment: CDR1 SQVTM and CDR2 ANQGSEA. This CDR3 has 14 residues. CDR3 in DNA: TGCAGCGTGCCGGGGCTAGCGACGTACAATGAGCAGTTCTTC. It encodes CSVPGLATYNEQFF.

V gene TRBV9 combines with J gene TRBJ1-4; the D gene is possibly TRBD1 (5 bases). Trimming removed 2 bases from V and 0 bases from J, with 5 bases in between. This CDR3 has 14 amino acids. Germline CDR1 and CDR2: SGDLS and YYNGEE. CDR3 loop: CASSVTATNEKLFF. Here the CDR3 DNA reads TGTGCCAGCAGCGTGACAGCAACTAATGAAAAACTGTTTTTT.

This clone was observed once. V is TRBV7-6 and J is TRBJ2-7, with 10 positions matching TRBD1. CDR3 length equals 16 residues. Germline CDR1 SGHVS, CDR2 FNYEAQ. The trim removed 1 base at V and 7 bases at J, leaving 10 bases unmatched. CDR3 coding DNA: TGTGCCAGCAGCTTAGGGAGACAGGGGGCTTGGAGGGAGCAGTACTTC. Its protein is CASSLGRQGAWREQYF.